Presented here are 14 T cell receptor beta chains from one specimen sequenced in a study of cytomegalovirus exposure and HLA in healthy donors. PCR involved 60 Vbeta and 13 Jbeta primers. Sequencing used immunoSEQ multiplex PCR; TCRdb keeps in-frame clones, though not all of them. The table records 160,000 or so clones, approximately 80% of them present only once. Sequencing used PBMCs. These TCRs come from a woman in her forties or fifties in good health and CMV-seronegative.

The gene calls are TRBV4-3 and TRBJ2-7, with TRBD2 matching 7 bases. The trim removed 4 bases at V and 3 bases at J, leaving 15 bases unmatched. The CDR3 is 17 amino acids. Germline V lookup: CDR1 LGHNA, CDR2 YSLEER. The CDR3 coding sequence is TGCGCCAGCAGCCGCACCCTCAACCGGGACTACCTCTACGAGCAGTACTTC. Translation: CASSRTLNRDYLYEQYF.

The chain uses TRBV6-5 and TRBJ1-3, with TRBD1 matching over 7 bases. There are 15 residues in the CDR3. Germline CDR1 MNHEY, CDR2 SVGAGI. The junction had 1 base not matched to a gene; V was cut back by 2 bases and J by 0 bases. The CDR3 here is CASSYGTVSGNTIYF. DNA of the CDR3: TGTGCCAGCAGTTACGGGACAGTCTCTGGAAACACCATATATTTT.

The gene calls are TRBV2 and TRBJ2-3; a possible D gene is TRBD1 (5 bases). The CDR3 has 11 residues. The germline V gene encodes CDR1 SNHLY and CDR2 FYNNEI. V was shortened by 1 base and J by 11 bases, with 7 bases between the two germline ends. The CDR3 nucleotides read TGTGCCAGCAGTGAAGAGGGGTGGCAGTATTTT. It is translated as CASSEEGWQYF.

The chain uses TRBV9 and TRBJ1-2; 10 nucleotides line up with TRBD1. Per the germline V gene, CDR1 is SGDLS and CDR2 is YYNGEE. The CDR3 runs 12 residues. The V and J ends lost 8 bases and 7 bases, in that order; junction bases with no gene match: 5. The CDR3 region is CASTGQGFGYTF. In DNA form, the CDR3 reads TGTGCCAGTACGGGACAGGGGTTTGGCTACACCTTC.

Notes on this clone: An end of the junction differs from the germline gene, which may be a read error. The chain is built from TRBV7-7 and TRBJ2-5; 12 positions match TRBD1. The CDR3 is 16 residues long. Germline CDR1 reads SSHAT; CDR2 reads FNYEAQ (reference sequence). CDR3 in amino acids: CASSLIGTGGGETQYF. CDR3 DNA sequence: TGTGCTAGCAGCCTGATTGGGACAGGGGGCGGGGAGACCCAGTACTTC.

The chain combines TRBV4-1 with TRBJ1-4; the match to TRBD1 covers 10 bases. This CDR3 is built from 15 residues. Germline trimming cut 0 bases from V and 10 bases from J; bases unmatched to any gene: 5. Per the germline V gene, CDR1 is MGHRA and CDR2 is YSYEKL. CDR3 in DNA: TGCGCCAGCAGCCAAGATGGGACAGGGGACGGAAAACTGTTTTTT. Protein sequence: CASSQDGTGDGKLFF.

The rearrangement links TRBV19 to TRBJ2-1; no clear D. CDR3 length: 17 amino acids. Trimming shortened V by 9 bases and J by 0 bases, and 21 bases separated the two germline ends. The germline CDR1 and CDR2 sequences are LNHDA and SQIVND (reference sequence). As DNA, the CDR3 is TGTGCCAGCCCTCCCGTGAGATTTTTACCCTCCTACAATGAGCAGTTCTTC. Encoded protein: CASPPVRFLPSYNEQFF.

Note on this clone: The DNA is omitted, as the CDR3 cannot be located on it reliably, and the CDR3 follows TCRdb's listing. The chain carries TRBV11-1 and TRBJ1-2. Looked up from germline, CDR1 is SGHAT and CDR2 is FQDESV (reference sequence). Ends included, the CDR3 has 15 residues. CDR3 region: CASSFGEGSNYGYTF.

The chain couples TRBV18 to TRBJ2-4; the match to TRBD1 covers 9 bases. J was trimmed by 0 bases and V by 5 bases; bases with no gene match: 11. Germline V gene sequence: CDR1 KGHSH, CDR2 LQKENI. The CDR3 loop spans 18 amino acids. CDR3 amino acids: CASSTVVGQGLAKNIQYF. CDR3 nucleotide sequence: TGTGCCAGCTCAACGGTCGTGGGACAGGGATTAGCCAAAAACATTCAGTACTTC.

This chain connects TRBV7-2 to TRBJ2-7; 7 positions agree with TRBD2. V was clipped by 2 bases and J by 6 bases; unmatched bases: 7. Germline V gene data show CDR1 as SGHTA and CDR2 as FQGNSA. This CDR3 has 14 residues. The CDR3 sequence: CASSLMGRVGEQYF. The CDR3 DNA follows: TGTGCCAGCAGCTTAATGGGGAGGGTCGGCGAGCAGTACTTC.

Concerning this clone itself: Other DNA sequences in the same sample also yield this CDR3. The V gene is TRBV20-1, the J gene TRBJ1-4, with no clear D. In germline, CDR1 is DFQATT, CDR2 SNEGSKA (reference sequence). V shed 2 bases and J shed 7 bases, with 5 bases lying between them. The CDR3 is 11 residues long. CDR3 sequence: CSARHSEKLFF. The CDR3 nucleotides are TGCAGTGCTAGACATAGTGAAAAACTGTTTTTT.

In regard to this clone: At one boundary the junction diverges from the germline segment, which might be a read error. This chain links TRBV19 with TRBJ1-5, with a weak D call TRBD1 (6 bases). Germline V gives CDR1 LNHDA, CDR2 SQIVND (reference sequence). CDR3 length: 14 residues. The CDR3 spells CASRPTGSSQPQHF. The CDR3 DNA sequence: TGTGCCAGTAGGCCTACAGGGAGCAGTCAGCCCCAGCATTTT.

V is TRBV13 and J is TRBJ2-7, with TRBD1 matching 11 bases. V lost 5 bases and J lost 1; bases outside the gene matches: 4. The CDR3 covers 15 residues. CDR1 and CDR2 from the germline V gene are PRHDT and FYEKMQ (reference sequence). CDR3 amino acids: CASSRRDRGSYEQYF. In nucleotides, the CDR3 is TGTGCCAGCAGCCGCCGGGACAGGGGGTCCTACGAGCAGTACTTC.

The chain carries TRBV28 and TRBJ2-2; 9 bases map to TRBD1. V lost 6 bases, J lost 6 bases, and 11 bases stayed unmatched. There are 16 residues in the CDR3. Germline V gene sequence: CDR1 MDHEN, CDR2 SYDVKM. CDR3 amino acids: CASRLGQGGVPGELFF. CDR3 nucleotides: TGTGCCAGCAGATTGGGACAGGGAGGGGTCCCCGGGGAGCTGTTTTTT.